This record looks at one T cell receptor beta chain sequence and its context. CDR1 LNHDA and CDR2 SQIVND come from the germline V gene (reference sequence). Trimming at V came to 4 bases and at J to 3 bases, leaving 9 bases not matched to a gene. The CDR3 has 15 residues. This sample was taken from a study of blood T cell repertoires in COVID-19. Study summary: Material from acute and convalescent COVID-19 was sourced from the United States, Italy and Spain.

In the source study's methods: Nucleated cell number was recorded as an estimate derived from reference gene primer amplification. TCRdb keeps only in-frame clones here, not all; method: immunoSEQ multiplex PCR. The V and J calls and clone size are taken from that table; D and trimming were inferred from the DNA. The repertoire includes over 100,000 clones, 80% to 85% of them detected once, and 7.9% sits in the top ten. Input material: peripheral blood. The receptor was derived from a man in his 70s with acute or convalescent COVID-19. The chain employs TRBV19 and TRBJ2-7; TRBD1 agrees at 7 bases. CDR3 region: CASSTREQGIYEQYF. CDR3 nucleotides: TGTGCCAGTAGTACCAGAGAACAGGGGATCTACGAGCAGTACTTC.